This record looks at one T cell receptor (beta chain) sequence and its context. The germline gene is not matched at one end of the junction; a read error may be the cause. These data are taken from a study of T-cell reconstitution after alpha-beta-depleted transplantation in children. Using unique molecular identifiers, the investigators prepared the TCRbeta library. TCRdb re-derived calls from the PCR reads in MiXCR, one entry per CDR3 protein. The sample contains about 610,000 distinct CDR3 sequences, roughly 10% of which appear only once. This TCR came from a human donor who donated a stem cell graft to a child with acute myeloid leukemia. This specimen was PBMCs from the stem cell graft donor, taken from the stem cell graft.

The CDR3 here is CASSLPTVPDF. CDR3 sequence (DNA): TGTGCCAGCAGTCTTCCGACAGTCCCGGACTTC. V and J are TRBV6-4 and TRBJ2-7; maybe TRBD1 (5 bases). This CDR3 region has 11 residues. Germline CDR1 is MRHNA and CDR2 is SNTAGT.